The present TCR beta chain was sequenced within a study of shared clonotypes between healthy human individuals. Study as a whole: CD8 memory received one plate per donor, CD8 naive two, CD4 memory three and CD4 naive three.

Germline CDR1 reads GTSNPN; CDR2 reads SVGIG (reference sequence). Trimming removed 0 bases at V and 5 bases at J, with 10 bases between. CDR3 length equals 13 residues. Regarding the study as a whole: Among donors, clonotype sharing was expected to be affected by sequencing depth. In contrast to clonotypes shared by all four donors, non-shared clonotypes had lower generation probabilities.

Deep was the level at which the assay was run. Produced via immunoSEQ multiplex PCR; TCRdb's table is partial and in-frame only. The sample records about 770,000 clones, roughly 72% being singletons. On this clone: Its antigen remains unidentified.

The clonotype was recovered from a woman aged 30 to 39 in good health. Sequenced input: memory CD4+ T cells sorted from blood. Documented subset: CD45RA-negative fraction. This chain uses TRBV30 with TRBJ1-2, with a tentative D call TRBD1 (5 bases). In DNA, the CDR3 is TGTGCCTGGAGTGTACGGGACGGATATGGCTACACCTTC. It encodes CAWSVRDGYGYTF.